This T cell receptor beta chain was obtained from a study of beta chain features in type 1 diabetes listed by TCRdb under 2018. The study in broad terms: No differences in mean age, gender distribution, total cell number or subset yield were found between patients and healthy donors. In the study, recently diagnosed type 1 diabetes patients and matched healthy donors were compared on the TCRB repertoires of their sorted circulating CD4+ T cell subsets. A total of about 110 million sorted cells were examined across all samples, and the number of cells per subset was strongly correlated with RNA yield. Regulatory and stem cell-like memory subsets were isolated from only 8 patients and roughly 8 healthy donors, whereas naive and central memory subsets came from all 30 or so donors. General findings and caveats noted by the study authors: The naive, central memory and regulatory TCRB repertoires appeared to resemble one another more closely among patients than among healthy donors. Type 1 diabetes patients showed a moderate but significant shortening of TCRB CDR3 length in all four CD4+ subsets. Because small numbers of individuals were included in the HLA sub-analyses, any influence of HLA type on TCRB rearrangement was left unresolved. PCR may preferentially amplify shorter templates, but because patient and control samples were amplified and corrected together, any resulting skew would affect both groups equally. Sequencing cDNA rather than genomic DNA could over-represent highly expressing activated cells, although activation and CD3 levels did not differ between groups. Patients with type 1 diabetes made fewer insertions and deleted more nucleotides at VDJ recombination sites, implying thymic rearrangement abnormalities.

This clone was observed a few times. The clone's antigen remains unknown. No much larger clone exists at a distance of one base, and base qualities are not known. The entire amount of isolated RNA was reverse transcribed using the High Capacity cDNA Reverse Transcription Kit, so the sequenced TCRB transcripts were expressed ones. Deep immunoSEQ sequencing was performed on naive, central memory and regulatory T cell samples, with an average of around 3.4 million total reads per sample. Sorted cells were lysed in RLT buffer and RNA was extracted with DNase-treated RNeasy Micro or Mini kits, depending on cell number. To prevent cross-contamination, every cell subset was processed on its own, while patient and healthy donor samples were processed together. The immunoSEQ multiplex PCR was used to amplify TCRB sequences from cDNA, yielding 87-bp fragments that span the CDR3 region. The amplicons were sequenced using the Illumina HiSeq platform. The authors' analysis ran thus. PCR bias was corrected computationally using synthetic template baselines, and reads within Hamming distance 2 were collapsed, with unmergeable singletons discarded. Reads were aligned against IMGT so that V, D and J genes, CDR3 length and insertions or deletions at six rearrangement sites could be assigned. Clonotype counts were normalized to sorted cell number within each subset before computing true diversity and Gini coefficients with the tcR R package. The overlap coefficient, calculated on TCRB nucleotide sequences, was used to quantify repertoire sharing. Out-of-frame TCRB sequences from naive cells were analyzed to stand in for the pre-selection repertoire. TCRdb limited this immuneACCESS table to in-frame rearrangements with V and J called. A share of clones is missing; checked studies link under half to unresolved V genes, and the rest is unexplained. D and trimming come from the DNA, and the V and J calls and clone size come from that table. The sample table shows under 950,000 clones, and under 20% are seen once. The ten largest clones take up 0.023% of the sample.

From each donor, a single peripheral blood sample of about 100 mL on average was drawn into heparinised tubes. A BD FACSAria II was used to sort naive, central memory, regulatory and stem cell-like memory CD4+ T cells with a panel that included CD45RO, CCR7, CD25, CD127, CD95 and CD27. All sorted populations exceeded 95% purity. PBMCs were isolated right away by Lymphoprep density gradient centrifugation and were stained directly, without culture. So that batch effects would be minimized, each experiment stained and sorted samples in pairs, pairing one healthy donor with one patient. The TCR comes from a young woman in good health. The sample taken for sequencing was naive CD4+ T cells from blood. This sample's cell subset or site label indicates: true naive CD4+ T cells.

CDR3 loop: CASSSGGRTSGSNEQFF. In nucleotide form, the sequence is TGTGCCAGCAGCTCCGGGGGGAGGACTAGCGGGAGCAATGAGCAGTTCTTC. The sequence links TRBV5-4 to TRBJ2-1; 13 middle bases align to TRBD2. The germline V and J ends show losses of 3 bases and 6 bases respectively, and no gene match explains 9 bases of the junction. There are 17 amino acids in the CDR3, from cysteine to phenylalanine inclusive. The retained sequence is limited to the CDR3, 51 bases, with the frame set at the first base. According to the germline V gene (reference sequence), CDR1 reads SGHNT and CDR2 reads YYREEE.